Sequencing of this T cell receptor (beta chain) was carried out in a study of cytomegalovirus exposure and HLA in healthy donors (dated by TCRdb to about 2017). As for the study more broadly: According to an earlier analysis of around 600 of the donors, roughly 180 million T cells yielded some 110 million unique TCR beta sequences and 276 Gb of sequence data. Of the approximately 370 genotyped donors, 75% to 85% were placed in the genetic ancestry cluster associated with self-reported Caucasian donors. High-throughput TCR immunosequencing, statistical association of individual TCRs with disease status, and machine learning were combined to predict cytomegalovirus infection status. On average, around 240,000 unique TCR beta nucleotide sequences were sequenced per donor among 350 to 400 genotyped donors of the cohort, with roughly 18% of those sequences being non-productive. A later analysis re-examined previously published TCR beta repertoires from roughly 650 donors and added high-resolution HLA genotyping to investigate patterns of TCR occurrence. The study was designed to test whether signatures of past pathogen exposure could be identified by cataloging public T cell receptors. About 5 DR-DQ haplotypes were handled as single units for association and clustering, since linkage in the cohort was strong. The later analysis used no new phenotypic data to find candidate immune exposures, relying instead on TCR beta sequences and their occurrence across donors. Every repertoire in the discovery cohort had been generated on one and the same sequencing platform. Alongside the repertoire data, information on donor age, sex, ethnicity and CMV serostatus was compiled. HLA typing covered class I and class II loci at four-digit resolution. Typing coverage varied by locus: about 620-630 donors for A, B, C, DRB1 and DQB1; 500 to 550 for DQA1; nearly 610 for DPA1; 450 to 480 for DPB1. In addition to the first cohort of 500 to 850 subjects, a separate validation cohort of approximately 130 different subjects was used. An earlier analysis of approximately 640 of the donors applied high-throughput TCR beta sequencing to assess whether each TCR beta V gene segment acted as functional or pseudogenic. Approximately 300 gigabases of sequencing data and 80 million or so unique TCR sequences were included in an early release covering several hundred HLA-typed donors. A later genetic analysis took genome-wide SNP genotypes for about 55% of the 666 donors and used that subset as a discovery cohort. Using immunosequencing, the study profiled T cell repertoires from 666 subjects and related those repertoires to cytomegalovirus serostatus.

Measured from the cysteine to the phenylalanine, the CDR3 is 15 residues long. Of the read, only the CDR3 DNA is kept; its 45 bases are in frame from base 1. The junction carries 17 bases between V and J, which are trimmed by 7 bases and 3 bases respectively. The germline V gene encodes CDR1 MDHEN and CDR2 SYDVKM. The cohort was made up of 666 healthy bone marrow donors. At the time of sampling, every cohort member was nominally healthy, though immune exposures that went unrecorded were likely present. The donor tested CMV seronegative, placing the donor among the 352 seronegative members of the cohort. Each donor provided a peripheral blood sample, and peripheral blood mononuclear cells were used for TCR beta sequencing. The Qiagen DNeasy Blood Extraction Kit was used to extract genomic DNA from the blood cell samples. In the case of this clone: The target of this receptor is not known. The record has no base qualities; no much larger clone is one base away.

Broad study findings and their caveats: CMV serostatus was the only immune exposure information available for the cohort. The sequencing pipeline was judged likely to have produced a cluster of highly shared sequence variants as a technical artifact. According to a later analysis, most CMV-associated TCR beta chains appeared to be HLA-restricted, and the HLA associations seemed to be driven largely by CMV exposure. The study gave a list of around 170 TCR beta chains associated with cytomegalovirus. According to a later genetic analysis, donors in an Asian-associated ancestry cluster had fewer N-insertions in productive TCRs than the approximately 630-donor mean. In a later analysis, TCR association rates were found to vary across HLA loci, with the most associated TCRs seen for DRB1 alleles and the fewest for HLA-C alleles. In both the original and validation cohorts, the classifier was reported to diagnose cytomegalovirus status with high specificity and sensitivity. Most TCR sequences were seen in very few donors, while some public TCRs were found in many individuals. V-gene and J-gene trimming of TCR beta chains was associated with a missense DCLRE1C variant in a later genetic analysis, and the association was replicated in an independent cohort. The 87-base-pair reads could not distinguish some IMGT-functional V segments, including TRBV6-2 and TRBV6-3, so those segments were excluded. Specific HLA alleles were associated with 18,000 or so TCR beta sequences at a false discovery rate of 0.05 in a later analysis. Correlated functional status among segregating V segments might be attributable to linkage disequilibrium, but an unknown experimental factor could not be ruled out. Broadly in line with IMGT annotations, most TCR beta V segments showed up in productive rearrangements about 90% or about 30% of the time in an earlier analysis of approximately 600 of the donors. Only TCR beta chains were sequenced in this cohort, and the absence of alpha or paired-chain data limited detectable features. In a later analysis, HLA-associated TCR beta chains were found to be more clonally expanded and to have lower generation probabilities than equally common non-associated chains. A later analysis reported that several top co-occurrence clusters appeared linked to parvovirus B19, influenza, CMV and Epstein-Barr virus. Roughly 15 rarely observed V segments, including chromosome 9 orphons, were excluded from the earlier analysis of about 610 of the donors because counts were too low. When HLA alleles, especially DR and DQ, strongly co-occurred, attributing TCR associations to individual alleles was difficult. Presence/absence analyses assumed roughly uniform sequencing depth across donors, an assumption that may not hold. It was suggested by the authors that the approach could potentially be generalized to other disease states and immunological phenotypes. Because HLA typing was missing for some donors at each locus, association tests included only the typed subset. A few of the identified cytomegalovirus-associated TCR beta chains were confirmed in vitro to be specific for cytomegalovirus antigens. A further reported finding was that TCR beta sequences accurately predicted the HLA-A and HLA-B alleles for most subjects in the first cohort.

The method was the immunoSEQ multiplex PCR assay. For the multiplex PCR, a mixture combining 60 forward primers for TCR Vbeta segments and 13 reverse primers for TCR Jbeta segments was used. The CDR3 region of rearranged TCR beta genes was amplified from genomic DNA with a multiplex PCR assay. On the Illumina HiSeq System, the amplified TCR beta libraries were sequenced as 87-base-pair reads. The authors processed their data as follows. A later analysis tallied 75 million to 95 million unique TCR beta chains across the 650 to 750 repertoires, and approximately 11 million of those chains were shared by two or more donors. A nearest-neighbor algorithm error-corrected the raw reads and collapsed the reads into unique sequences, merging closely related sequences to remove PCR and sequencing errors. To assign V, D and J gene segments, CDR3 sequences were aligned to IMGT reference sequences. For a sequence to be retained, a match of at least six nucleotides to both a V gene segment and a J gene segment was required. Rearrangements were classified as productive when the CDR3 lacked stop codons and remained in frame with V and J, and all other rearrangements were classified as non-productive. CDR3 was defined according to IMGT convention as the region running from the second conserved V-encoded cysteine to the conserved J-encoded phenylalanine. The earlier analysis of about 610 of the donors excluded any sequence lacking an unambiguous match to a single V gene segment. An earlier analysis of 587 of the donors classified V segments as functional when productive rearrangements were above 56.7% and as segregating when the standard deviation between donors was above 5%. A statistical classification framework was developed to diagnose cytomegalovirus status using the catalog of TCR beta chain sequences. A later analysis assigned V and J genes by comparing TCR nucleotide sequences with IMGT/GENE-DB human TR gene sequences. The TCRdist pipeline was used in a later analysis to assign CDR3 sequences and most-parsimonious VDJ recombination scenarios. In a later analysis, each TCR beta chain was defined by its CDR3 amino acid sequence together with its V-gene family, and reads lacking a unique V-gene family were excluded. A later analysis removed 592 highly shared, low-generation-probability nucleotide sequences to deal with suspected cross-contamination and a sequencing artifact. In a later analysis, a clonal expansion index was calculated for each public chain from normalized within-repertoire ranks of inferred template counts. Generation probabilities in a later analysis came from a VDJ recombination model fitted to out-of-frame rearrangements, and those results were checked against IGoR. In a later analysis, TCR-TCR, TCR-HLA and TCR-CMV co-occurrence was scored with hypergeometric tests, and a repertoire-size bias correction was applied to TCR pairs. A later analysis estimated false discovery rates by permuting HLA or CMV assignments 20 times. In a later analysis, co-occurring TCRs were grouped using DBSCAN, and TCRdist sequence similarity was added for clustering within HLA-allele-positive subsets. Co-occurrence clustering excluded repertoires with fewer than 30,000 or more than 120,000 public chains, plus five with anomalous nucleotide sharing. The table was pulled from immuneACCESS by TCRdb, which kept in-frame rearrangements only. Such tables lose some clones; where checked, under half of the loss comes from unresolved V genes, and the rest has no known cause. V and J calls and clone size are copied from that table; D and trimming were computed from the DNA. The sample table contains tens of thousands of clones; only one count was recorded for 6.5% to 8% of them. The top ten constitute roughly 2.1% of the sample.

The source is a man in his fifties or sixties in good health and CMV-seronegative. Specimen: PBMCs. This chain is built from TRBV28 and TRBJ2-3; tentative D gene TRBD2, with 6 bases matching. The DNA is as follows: TGTGCCAGCACTATGGGGAGGCGGGGAACAGATACGCAGTATTTT. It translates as CASTMGRRGTDTQYF. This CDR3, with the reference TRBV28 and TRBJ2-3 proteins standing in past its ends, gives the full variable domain DVKVTQSSRYLVKRTGEKVFLECVQDMDHENMFWYRQDPGLGLRLIYFSYDVKMKEKGDIPEGYSVSREKKERFSLILESASTNQTSMYLCASTMGRRGTDTQYFGPGTRLTVL.